The clone carrying this T cell receptor (beta chain) was seen a few times. Its antigen is currently unknown. This sample was included in a study of response to subunit inactivated influenza vaccine. Points from the study as a whole: Few new T cells, the authors suggested, are recruited by each seasonal influenza vaccination.

TCRdb re-called the RT-PCR reads through MiXCR, storing one row per CDR3 protein. The sample has roughly 630,000 distinct CDR3 sequences, about 15% seen once. V gave up 5 bases and J gave up 10 bases; unmatched junction bases: 7. Per the germline V gene, CDR1 is DFQATT and CDR2 is SNEGSKA (reference sequence). The CDR3 length is 13 residues. This sample comprised PBMCs from blood, obtained approximately 15 days before vaccination. The source of this sequence is a man over 45 who received an inactivated influenza vaccine. This rearrangement joins TRBV20-1 to TRBJ1-4, with 10 bases matching TRBD1. CDR3 bases: TGCAGTGCTCCCCCGGGACAGGGGTTAAAACTGTTTTTT. It encodes CSAPPGQGLKLFF.